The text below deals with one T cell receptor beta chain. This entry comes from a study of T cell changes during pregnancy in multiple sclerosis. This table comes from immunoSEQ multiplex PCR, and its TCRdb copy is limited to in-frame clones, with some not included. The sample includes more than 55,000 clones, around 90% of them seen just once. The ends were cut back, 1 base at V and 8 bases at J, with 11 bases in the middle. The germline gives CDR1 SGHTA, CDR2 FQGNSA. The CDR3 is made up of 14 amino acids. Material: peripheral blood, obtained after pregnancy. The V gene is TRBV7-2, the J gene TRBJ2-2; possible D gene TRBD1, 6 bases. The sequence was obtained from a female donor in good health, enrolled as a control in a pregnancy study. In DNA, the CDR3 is TGTGCCAGCAGCTTAGTGCAGGGGAGAGGGGAGCTGTTTTTT. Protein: CASSLVQGRGELFF.